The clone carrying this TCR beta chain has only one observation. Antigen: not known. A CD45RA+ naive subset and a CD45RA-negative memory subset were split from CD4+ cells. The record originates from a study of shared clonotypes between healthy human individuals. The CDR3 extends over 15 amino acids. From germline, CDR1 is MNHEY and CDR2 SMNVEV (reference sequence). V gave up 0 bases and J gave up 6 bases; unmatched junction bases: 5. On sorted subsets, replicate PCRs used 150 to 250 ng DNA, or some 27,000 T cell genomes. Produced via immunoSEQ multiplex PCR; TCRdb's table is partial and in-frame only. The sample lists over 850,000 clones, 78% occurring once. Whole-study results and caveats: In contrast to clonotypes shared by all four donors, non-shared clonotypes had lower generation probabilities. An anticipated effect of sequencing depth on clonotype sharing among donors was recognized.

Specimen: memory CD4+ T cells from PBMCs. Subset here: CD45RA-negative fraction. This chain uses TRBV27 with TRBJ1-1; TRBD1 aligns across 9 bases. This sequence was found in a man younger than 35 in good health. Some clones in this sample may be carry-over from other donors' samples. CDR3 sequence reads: CASSLSRTGAPEAFF. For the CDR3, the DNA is TGTGCCAGCAGTTTATCGCGGACAGGGGCACCTGAAGCTTTCTTT.